The entry that follows covers one T cell receptor (beta chain) sequence. Its antigen is currently unknown. The sample comes from a study of cytomegalovirus exposure and HLA in healthy donors. This CDR3 comprises 11 residues. With 6 bases removed from V and 6 bases from J, the gap between germline ends came to 11 bases. Germline CDR1 is DFQATT and CDR2 is SNEGSKA (reference sequence). Study-level findings and limits: A later analysis showed that HLA-associated TCR beta chains had undergone more clonal expansion than equally common others.

PCR involved 60 Vbeta and 13 Jbeta primers. Here immunoSEQ multiplex PCR was the method, and the copy in TCRdb shows in-frame clones only, minus some. The sample records about 90,000 clones, approximately 84% being singletons. V gene TRBV20-1 combines with J gene TRBJ1-2; D not resolved. The sample consisted of PBMCs. This clonotype originated in a man aged 18 to 30 in good health and CMV-seronegative. For the CDR3, the DNA is TGCAGTGCCCCCTTCTTAAATGGCTACACCTTC. Translating gives CSAPFLNGYTF.